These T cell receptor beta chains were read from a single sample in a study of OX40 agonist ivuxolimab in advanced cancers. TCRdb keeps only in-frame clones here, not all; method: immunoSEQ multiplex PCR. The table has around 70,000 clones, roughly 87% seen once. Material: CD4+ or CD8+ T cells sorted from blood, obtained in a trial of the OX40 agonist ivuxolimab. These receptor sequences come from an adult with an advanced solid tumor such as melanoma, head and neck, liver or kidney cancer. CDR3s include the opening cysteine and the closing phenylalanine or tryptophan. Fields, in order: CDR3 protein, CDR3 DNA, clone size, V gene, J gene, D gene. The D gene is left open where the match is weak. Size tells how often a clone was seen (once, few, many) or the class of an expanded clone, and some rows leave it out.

CDR3 protein: CASSLGGQAPVPYF
CDR3 DNA: TGCGCCAGCAGCTTGGGGGGACAGGCCCCAGTTCCGTACTTC
clone size: .
V gene: TRBV5-1
J gene: TRBJ2-7
D gene: TRBD1

CDR3 protein: CAASGARLAGGPETQYF
CDR3 DNA: TGTGCTGCGTCGGGGGCGCGCCTAGCGGGGGGGCCTGAGACCCAGTACTTC
clone size: .
V gene: TRBV28
J gene: TRBJ2-5
D gene: TRBD2

CDR3 protein: CAWSVPGREKLFF
CDR3 DNA: TGTGCCTGGAGTGTACCGGGGCGCGAAAAACTGTTTTTT
clone size: once
V gene: TRBV30
J gene: TRBJ1-4
D gene: .

CDR3 protein: CASSRGWGPYEQYF
CDR3 DNA: TGTGCCAGTAGTAGGGGATGGGGCCCCTACGAGCAGTACTTC
clone size: .
V gene: TRBV19
J gene: TRBJ2-7
D gene: .

CDR3 protein: CASRTGGEKLFF
CDR3 DNA: TGTGCCAGCAGGACAGGGGGTGAAAAACTGTTTTTT
clone size: .
V gene: TRBV6-5
J gene: TRBJ1-4
D gene: TRBD1

CDR3 protein: CASSQRDRGRGGYTF
CDR3 DNA: TGCGCCAGCAGCCAAAGGGACAGGGGCCGAGGGGGCTACACCTTC
clone size: .
V gene: TRBV4-1
J gene: TRBJ1-2
D gene: TRBD1

CDR3 protein: CASRESGTGAGYGYTF
CDR3 DNA: TGTGCCAGCAGGGAATCCGGGACAGGGGCCGGCTATGGCTACACCTTC
clone size: .
V gene: TRBV28
J gene: TRBJ1-2
D gene: TRBD1

CDR3 protein: CASGLASGGQETQYF
CDR3 DNA: TGTGCTAGTGGTTTGGCTAGCGGGGGGCAAGAGACCCAGTACTTC
clone size: .
V gene: TRBV12-5
J gene: TRBJ2-5
D gene: TRBD2

CDR3 protein: CASSRDGNSGNTIYF
CDR3 DNA: TGCGCCAGTTCACGAGACGGAAACTCTGGAAACACCATATATTTT
clone size: .
V gene: TRBV4-1
J gene: TRBJ1-3
D gene: .

CDR3 protein: CASSPSGGLGLEQYF
CDR3 DNA: TGCGCCAGCAGCCCCTCAGGGGGATTGGGTCTCGAGCAGTACTTC
clone size: .
V gene: TRBV4-1
J gene: TRBJ2-7
D gene: TRBD1

CDR3 protein: CASSLVGREDEQYF
CDR3 DNA: TGTGCCAGCAGCTTAGTCGGCAGGGAGGACGAGCAGTACTTC
clone size: .
V gene: TRBV7-2
J gene: TRBJ2-7
D gene: .

CDR3 protein: CASRLGLAGKIDTQYF
CDR3 DNA: TGTGCCAGCAGACTGGGACTAGCGGGAAAAATAGATACGCAGTATTTT
clone size: .
V gene: TRBV7-2
J gene: TRBJ2-3
D gene: TRBD2

CDR3 protein: CASSTGRTGNTEAFF
CDR3 DNA: TGTGCCAGCAGTACTGGTCGCACGGGGAACACTGAAGCTTTCTTT
clone size: few
V gene: TRBV6-5
J gene: TRBJ1-1
D gene: .

CDR3 protein: CATSSNPRTERGQPQHF
CDR3 DNA: TGTGCCACCAGTTCGAACCCTCGGACAGAGCGGGGGCAGCCCCAGCATTTT
clone size: .
V gene: TRBV15
J gene: TRBJ1-5
D gene: .

CDR3 protein: CASSLRGEKLFF
CDR3 DNA: TGTGCCAGCAGCTTACGGGGAGAAAAACTGTTTTTT
clone size: .
V gene: TRBV13
J gene: TRBJ1-4
D gene: .

CDR3 protein: CASSRIADTQYF
CDR3 DNA: TGTGCCAGCAGTCGCATCGCCGATACGCAGTATTTT
clone size: .
V gene: TRBV5-6
J gene: TRBJ2-3
D gene: .

CDR3 protein: CASSLVPVGTSFEAFF
CDR3 DNA: TGCGCCAGCAGCTTGGTGCCGGTGGGGACCAGCTTTGAAGCTTTCTTT
clone size: .
V gene: TRBV5-1
J gene: TRBJ1-1
D gene: .

CDR3 protein: CASRSLGSYNEQFF
CDR3 DNA: TGTGCCAGTAGGAGCCTTGGGTCTTACAATGAGCAGTTCTTC
clone size: .
V gene: TRBV19
J gene: TRBJ2-1
D gene: .

CDR3 protein: CASRFIRVEGQPQHF
CDR3 DNA: TGTGCCAGCAGATTTATCAGGGTGGAGGGCCAGCCCCAGCATTTT
clone size: .
V gene: TRBV6-1
J gene: TRBJ1-5
D gene: .

CDR3 protein: CASSQVTDEAFF
CDR3 DNA: TGTGCCAGCAGCCAAGTGACCGATGAAGCTTTCTTT
clone size: .
V gene: TRBV4-2
J gene: TRBJ1-1
D gene: .

CDR3 protein: CASSPRQSTNEKLFF
CDR3 DNA: TGTGCCAGCTCACCGCGACAGTCAACTAATGAAAAACTGTTTTTT
clone size: .
V gene: TRBV18
J gene: TRBJ1-4
D gene: .

CDR3 protein: CASSLVQGPANYGYTF
CDR3 DNA: TGTGCCAGCAGCTTGGTACAGGGGCCAGCTAACTATGGCTACACCTTC
clone size: .
V gene: TRBV5-4
J gene: TRBJ1-2
D gene: TRBD1

CDR3 protein: CASSEADRGKLFF
CDR3 DNA: TGTGCCAGCAGTGAAGCGGATCGCGGAAAACTGTTTTTT
clone size: few
V gene: TRBV6-1
J gene: TRBJ1-4
D gene: .

CDR3 protein: CASSIKGQDLYEQYF
CDR3 DNA: TGTGCCAGTAGTATTAAAGGACAGGATCTCTACGAGCAGTACTTC
clone size: few
V gene: TRBV19
J gene: TRBJ2-7
D gene: TRBD1

CDR3 protein: CASSLASGGTEAFF
CDR3 DNA: TGCGCCAGCAGCTTGGCCTCGGGTGGCACTGAAGCTTTCTTT
clone size: .
V gene: TRBV5-1
J gene: TRBJ1-1
D gene: .

CDR3 protein: CASSKGGPEDLYNEQFF
CDR3 DNA: TGTGCCAGTAGTAAGGGGGGCCCAGAGGACTTATACAATGAGCAGTTCTTC
clone size: .
V gene: TRBV19
J gene: TRBJ2-1
D gene: .

CDR3 protein: CASSERQYNEQFF
CDR3 DNA: TGTGCCAGCAGTGAACGGCAGTACAATGAGCAGTTCTTC
clone size: .
V gene: TRBV2
J gene: TRBJ2-1
D gene: .

CDR3 protein: CASSLWQGVGQPQHF
CDR3 DNA: TGTGCCAGCAGTTTGTGGCAGGGGGTAGGACAGCCCCAGCATTTT
clone size: .
V gene: TRBV28
J gene: TRBJ1-5
D gene: TRBD1

CDR3 protein: CASSPVTQAANYGYTF
CDR3 DNA: TGTGCCAGCTCACCGGTAACCCAGGCCGCTAACTATGGCTACACCTTC
clone size: .
V gene: TRBV18
J gene: TRBJ1-2
D gene: .

CDR3 protein: CASSLGPQGREQFF
CDR3 DNA: TGTGCCAGCAGCTTAGGCCCCCAGGGTCGGGAGCAGTTCTTC
clone size: once
V gene: TRBV7-2
J gene: TRBJ2-1
D gene: .

CDR3 protein: CASSLSGGAYHEQYF
CDR3 DNA: TGTGCCAGCAGCTTGAGCGGGGGGGCTTACCACGAGCAGTACTTC
clone size: .
V gene: TRBV7-2
J gene: TRBJ2-7
D gene: TRBD2

CDR3 protein: CASSPALWGAGANVLTF
CDR3 DNA: TGCGCCAGCAGCCCCGCGCTCTGGGGGGCTGGGGCCAACGTCCTGACTTTC
clone size: few
V gene: TRBV5-1
J gene: TRBJ2-6
D gene: .

CDR3 protein: CASSLGGTSRDTQYF
CDR3 DNA: TGTGCCAGCAGCTTAGGCGGGACTAGCAGAGATACGCAGTATTTT
clone size: .
V gene: TRBV7-2
J gene: TRBJ2-3
D gene: TRBD2

CDR3 protein: CASSDLTGPSYNEQFF
CDR3 DNA: TGTGCCAGCAGTGATCTCACAGGCCCTTCCTACAATGAGCAGTTCTTC
clone size: .
V gene: TRBV25-1
J gene: TRBJ2-1
D gene: .

CDR3 protein: CASRGQGDEKLFF
CDR3 DNA: TGCGCCAGCAGGGGGCAGGGGGATGAAAAACTGTTTTTT
clone size: .
V gene: TRBV10-2
J gene: TRBJ1-4
D gene: TRBD1

CDR3 protein: CASRLFAGEFGAFF
CDR3 DNA: TGCGCCAGCAGACTATTTGCGGGGGAGTTCGGAGCTTTCTTT
clone size: once
V gene: TRBV5-1
J gene: TRBJ1-1
D gene: .

CDR3 protein: CASKMRRMAGGPGTGELFF
CDR3 DNA: TGTGCCAGCAAGATGAGAAGGATGGCGGGGGGGCCCGGCACCGGGGAGCTGTTTTTT
clone size: .
V gene: TRBV2
J gene: TRBJ2-2
D gene: TRBD2

CDR3 protein: CASSLRRGSSYEQYF
CDR3 DNA: TGTGCCAGCAGCCTACGAAGGGGGAGTTCCTACGAGCAGTACTTC
clone size: .
V gene: TRBV11-2
J gene: TRBJ2-7
D gene: .

CDR3 protein: CASSPQYVDTQYF
CDR3 DNA: TGTGCCAGCAGCCCTCAGTATGTCGATACGCAGTATTTT
clone size: .
V gene: TRBV5-4
J gene: TRBJ2-3
D gene: .

CDR3 protein: CASSPADTQYF
CDR3 DNA: TGTGCCAGCAGTCCGGCAGATACGCAGTATTTT
clone size: .
V gene: TRBV11-3
J gene: TRBJ2-3
D gene: .

CDR3 protein: CAWSVGPRMNTEAFF
CDR3 DNA: TGTGCCTGGAGTGTAGGACCGAGGATGAACACTGAAGCTTTCTTT
clone size: few
V gene: TRBV30
J gene: TRBJ1-1
D gene: .

CDR3 protein: CASSPRTAQETQYF
CDR3 DNA: TGCGCCAGCAGCCCTCGGACAGCACAAGAGACCCAGTACTTC
clone size: .
V gene: TRBV5-1
J gene: TRBJ2-5
D gene: .

CDR3 protein: CASSLAERGGAFF
CDR3 DNA: TGTGCCAGCAGCCTAGCGGAGAGGGGCGGTGCTTTCTTT
clone size: .
V gene: TRBV7-2
J gene: TRBJ1-1
D gene: .

CDR3 protein: CASSLGGSRDTQYF
CDR3 DNA: TGCGCCAGCAGCTTGGGAGGGAGTAGGGATACGCAGTATTTT
clone size: .
V gene: TRBV5-1
J gene: TRBJ2-3
D gene: .

CDR3 protein: CASRDPSSYNSPLHF
CDR3 DNA: TGTGCCAGCAGGGACCCGAGCTCCTATAATTCACCCCTCCACTTT
clone size: once
V gene: TRBV6-1
J gene: TRBJ1-6
D gene: .

CDR3 protein: CASSTSEGNIQYF
CDR3 DNA: TGTGCCAGCAGCACCAGTGAGGGGAACATTCAGTACTTC
clone size: .
V gene: TRBV6-4
J gene: TRBJ2-4
D gene: .

CDR3 protein: CASSRDAGGRTDTQYF
CDR3 DNA: TGCGCCAGCAGCCGAGATGCGGGGGGGCGCACAGATACGCAGTATTTT
clone size: .
V gene: TRBV5-1
J gene: TRBJ2-3
D gene: TRBD2

CDR3 protein: CASSLKDYEQYF
CDR3 DNA: TGTGCCAGCAGCTTGAAGGACTACGAGCAGTACTTC
clone size: .
V gene: TRBV5-4
J gene: TRBJ2-7
D gene: .